Below, 2 T cell receptor beta chains from the same sample are listed, as sequenced in a study of cytomegalovirus exposure and HLA in healthy donors. Both 60 Vbeta primers and 13 Jbeta primers went into the PCR. Measured with immunoSEQ multiplex PCR; TCRdb has only the in-frame clones, and not every one. The table records 60,000 to 90,000 clones, roughly two thirds of them present only once. The material sequenced was PBMCs. These receptor sequences come from a man aged 35 to 55 in good health and CMV-seropositive.

The chain has TRBV11-2 and TRBJ2-5, with 7 bases identical to TRBD2. The CDR3 has 14 residues. The germline V gene has CDR1 SGHAT and CDR2 FQNNGV. V lost 0 bases and J lost 2; bases outside the gene matches: 0. DNA of the CDR3: TGTGCCAGCAGCTTAGAAGCGGGGCAAGAGACCCAGTACTTC. Translation: CASSLEAGQETQYF.

V is TRBV5-6 and J is TRBJ1-1; a possible D gene is TRBD1 (5 bases). The CDR3 has 14 residues. Deletions cut 1 base from V and 0 bases from J, with 7 bases between. Germline assignment: CDR1 SGHDT and CDR2 YYEEEE. The CDR3 region has the DNA TGTGCCAGCAGCTTGCAGGGTATGAACACTGAAGCTTTCTTT. As protein: CASSLQGMNTEAFF.